Listed here are 26 T cell receptor beta chains from one sample, sequenced in a study of cytomegalovirus exposure and HLA in healthy donors. TCRdb keeps only in-frame clones here, not all; method: immunoSEQ multiplex PCR. The profile shows 100,000 to 150,000 clones, about nine tenths of them singletons. Sequencing was carried out using PBMCs. These receptor sequences come from a man between 25 and 39 years old in good health and CMV-seronegative.

Remarks on this clone: At one end the junction does not follow the germline gene, possibly because of a read error. This chain joins TRBV2 and TRBJ2-3; 10 bases align to TRBD2. Germline V gene data show CDR1 as SNHLY and CDR2 as FYNNEI. The CDR3 sequence is 14 residues long. The chain's CDR3 is CASSESWTSGTLDF. For the CDR3, the DNA is TGTGCCAGCAGTGAAAGTTGGACTAGCGGAACCCTGGATTTT.

This clone was detected once. The CDR3 DNA sequence: TGTGCCAGCAGCTTGGACTCAGATACGCAGTATTTT. Protein: CASSLDSDTQYF. The chain has TRBV5-6 and TRBJ2-3; D is uncertain. Trimming stripped 0 bases from V and 4 bases from J, with 3 bases between. The CDR3 loop spans 12 amino acids. The V gene's germline CDR1 is SGHDT and CDR2 YYEEEE.

CDR3 coding DNA: TGTGCCTGGAGCCCTAGGCGGGTCGTCTCAGATACGCAGTATTTT. This sequence encodes CAWSPRRVVSDTQYF. This chain connects TRBV30 to TRBJ2-3, with a tentative D call TRBD2 (5 bases). Germline lookup yields CDR1 GTSNPN and CDR2 SVGIG (reference sequence). The CDR3 has 15 amino acids. Trimming shortened V by 3 bases and J by 4 bases, and 17 bases separated the two germline ends.

The chain joins TRBV7-3 to TRBJ2-5; possibly TRBD1 for D (6 bases). With 1 base removed from V and 3 bases from J, the gap between germline ends came to 6 bases. The CDR3 extends over 13 amino acids. The germline CDR1 and CDR2 sequences are SGHTA and FQGTGA. CDR3 region: CASSLKGEETQYF. The CDR3 DNA reads TGTGCCAGCAGCTTAAAGGGGGAAGAGACCCAGTACTTC.

This clone is a singleton in its sample. This chain uses TRBV9 with TRBJ1-5; 12 nucleotides match TRBD1. CDR3 length: 15 residues. V lost 4 bases, J lost 6 bases, and 5 bases stayed unmatched. The germline V gene has CDR1 SGDLS and CDR2 YYNGEE. CDR3 sequence: CASSPGQGATQPQHF. The DNA of the CDR3 is TGTGCCAGCAGCCCGGGACAGGGGGCGACTCAGCCCCAGCATTTT.

The V call is TRBV6-6, the J call TRBJ2-3, with TRBD2 matching over 12 bases. Germline V gene sequence: CDR1 MNHNY, CDR2 SVGAGI (reference sequence). With 10 bases clipped from V and 5 bases from J, the junction kept 13 bases outside the gene matches. The CDR3 sequence is 16 residues long. CDR3 nucleotides: TGTGCCACTCGGGGGTTAAGGGGACTAGCGGGAGATACGCAGTATTTT. Translating gives CATRGLRGLAGDTQYF.

This chain uses TRBV11-3 with TRBJ1-4, with 8 bases fitting TRBD1. The CDR3 is 13 amino acids. CDR1 is SGHNT and CDR2 is YENEEA in the germline V gene. Trimming cost V 4 bases and J 7 bases; bases outside gene matches: 2. The CDR3 nucleotides are TGTGCCAGCAGCTCCGGACAGGGTGAAAAACTGTTTTTT. Its protein is CASSSGQGEKLFF.

The gene calls are TRBV12-5 and TRBJ2-1; the match to TRBD2 covers 13 bases. The V and J ends lost 7 bases and 0 bases, in that order; junction bases with no gene match: 12. Germline lookup yields CDR1 LGHNT and CDR2 FRNRAP. The CDR3 runs 19 residues. The CDR3 protein is CASDPGLAGPPDSYNEQFF. DNA for the CDR3: TGTGCTAGTGATCCGGGACTAGCGGGACCCCCCGACTCCTACAATGAGCAGTTCTTC.

The rearrangement joins TRBV30 to TRBJ1-1, with D unresolved. The CDR3 loop spans 13 amino acids. CDR1 GTSNPN and CDR2 SVGIG come from the germline V gene (reference sequence). V lost 4 bases to trimming and J lost 11 bases, with 20 bases between them. CDR3 bases: TGTGCCTGGACAACTTGGGCACCAACGGGGGCTTTCTTT. This gives the protein CAWTTWAPTGAFF.

This clone was detected once. The V call is TRBV12-5, the J call TRBJ2-1; D is possibly TRBD1 (5 bases). There are 13 residues in the CDR3. The germline gives CDR1 LGHNT, CDR2 FRNRAP. V lost 7 bases to trimming and J lost 7 bases, with 14 bases between them. CDR3: CASVLGVGNEQFF. The CDR3 DNA is TGTGCTAGTGTTTTAGGGGTAGGTAATGAGCAGTTCTTC.

The V and J genes are TRBV9 and TRBJ2-7, with 9 bases lining up with TRBD2. CDR1 is SGDLS and CDR2 is YYNGEE in the germline V gene. This CDR3 has 15 amino acids. The V segment lost 4 bases and the J segment 3 bases; nucleotides outside the gene matches: 8. The CDR3 DNA sequence: TGTGCCAGCAGCCATAAAGCTAGCGGGGACTACGAGCAGTACTTC. Protein: CASSHKASGDYEQYF.

This sequence joins TRBV10-3 and TRBJ2-2, with 8 bases lining up with TRBD2. In germline, CDR1 is ENHRY, CDR2 SYGVKD. The trim removed 10 bases at V and 4 bases at J, leaving 8 bases unmatched. The CDR3 contains 14 residues. As DNA, the CDR3 is TGTGCCAGCCGGGGTAGCGGGACCACCGGGGAGCTGTTTTTT. Its protein is CASRGSGTTGELFF.

This clone turned up a few times. The chain couples TRBV27 to TRBJ2-7, with D perhaps matching TRBD1 (5 bases). The CDR3 is made up of 14 amino acids. Germline loops: CDR1 MNHEY, CDR2 SMNVEV (reference sequence). With 8 bases removed from V and 6 bases from J, the gap between germline ends came to 20 bases. CDR3 sequence reads: CASGMGQGEAEQYF. CDR3 in DNA: TGTGCCAGCGGGATGGGGCAGGGCGAGGCCGAGCAGTACTTC.

The gene calls are TRBV29-1 and TRBJ2-1; D is ambiguous. This CDR3 comprises 10 residues. Trimming pared 7 bases from V and 10 bases from J, leaving 11 bases between. From germline, CDR1 is SQVTM and CDR2 ANQGSEA. The CDR3 is CSDRVNEQFF. The DNA of the CDR3 is TGCAGCGACCGGGTTAACGAGCAGTTCTTC.

The rearrangement links TRBV4-1 to TRBJ1-1; D unresolved. Germline assignment: CDR1 MGHRA and CDR2 YSYEKL. This CDR3 is 15 amino acids long. The ends were cut back, 4 bases at V and 0 bases at J, with 12 bases in the middle. CDR3 DNA sequence: TGCGCCAGCAGCCCGATGGCGGGGATGAACACTGAAGCTTTCTTT. Translation: CASSPMAGMNTEAFF.

This chain uses TRBV9 with TRBJ1-6; unclear D gene. This CDR3 contains 13 residues. The germline V gene encodes CDR1 SGDLS and CDR2 YYNGEE. Trimming removed 2 bases from V and 9 bases from J, with 9 bases in between. The CDR3 is CASSVATSSPLHF. CDR3 coding DNA: TGTGCCAGCAGCGTGGCGACATCTTCACCCCTCCACTTT.

This clone showed up just a few times. The chain links TRBV19 to TRBJ2-7; a possible D gene is TRBD1 (6 bases). V lost 6 bases to trimming and J lost 4 bases, with 16 bases between them. Looked up from germline, CDR1 is LNHDA and CDR2 is SQIVND (reference sequence). This CDR3 has 14 residues. This CDR3 is CASRWMDSAYEQYF. The CDR3 region has the DNA TGTGCCAGTAGATGGATGGACAGTGCGTACGAGCAGTACTTC.

This clone was observed once. The rearrangement uses TRBV2 and TRBJ2-7, with D tentatively TRBD2 (7 bases). The CDR3 is 14 residues long. V was clipped by 3 bases and J by 2 bases, with 11 bases between them. The germline CDR1 and CDR2 sequences are SNHLY and FYNNEI. The CDR3, as DNA: TGTGCCAGCAGTGAGGAAGGGGGGGCCTACGAGCAGTACTTC. This encodes CASSEEGGAYEQYF.

The V call is TRBV6-1, the J call TRBJ2-7; 9 positions agree with TRBD2. CDR3 size: 17 residues. In germline, CDR1 is MNHNS, CDR2 SASEGT. Trimming took 4 bases from V and 3 from J; bases not matched to a gene: 13. The CDR3 loop reads CASSVQGRKREVYEQYF. The CDR3 DNA reads as TGTGCCAGCAGTGTACAGGGGCGTAAGCGGGAGGTCTACGAGCAGTACTTC.

The chain has TRBV19 and TRBJ1-1, with 7 bases that match TRBD1. After removal of 5 bases from V and 9 bases from J, the junction contained 12 bases not matched to a gene. The CDR3 runs 14 residues. Germline loops: CDR1 LNHDA, CDR2 SQIVND (reference sequence). The CDR3 coding sequence is TGTGCCAGTAGTGCAGGGGGTTTGGGACAACAAGCTTTCTTT. This encodes CASSAGGLGQQAFF.

This clone was detected once. The chain recombines TRBV11-3 with TRBJ2-2, with D possibly being TRBD2 (6 bases). Germline V lookup: CDR1 SGHNT, CDR2 YENEEA. Trimming cost V 3 bases and J 1 base, with 6 bases left between them. The CDR3 contains 14 residues. CDR3 DNA sequence: TGTGCCAGCAGCTTGGGGGGGAACACCGGGGAGCTGTTTTTT. Amino acids: CASSLGGNTGELFF. Full variable domain (rest looked up from reference TRBV11-3 and TRBJ2-2): EAGVVQSPRYKIIEKKQPVAFWCNPISGHNTLYWYLQNLGQGPELLIRYENEEAVDDSQLPKDRFSAERLKGVDSTLKIQPAELGDSAVYLCASSLGGNTGELFFGEGSRLTVL.

The J gene is TRBJ2-7, the V gene TRBV5-6; 13 positions agree with TRBD2. This CDR3 spans 14 amino acids. V lost 4 bases, J lost 7 bases, and 5 bases stayed unmatched. CDR1 SGHDT and CDR2 YYEEEE come from the germline V gene. The CDR3 region has the DNA TGTGCCAGCAGCGCGTCGGGACTAGCGGGGGAGCAGTACTTC. Encoded protein: CASSASGLAGEQYF. Full variable domain (missing parts from reference TRBV5-6 and TRBJ2-7): DAGVTQSPTHLIKTRGQQVTLRCSPKSGHDTVSWYQQALGQGPQFIFQYYEEEERQRGNFPDRFSGHQFPNYSSELNVNALLLGDSALYLCASSASGLAGEQYFGPGTRLTVT.

The V call is TRBV11-2, the J call TRBJ2-1; 7 bases are a match to TRBD2. Germline lookup yields CDR1 SGHAT and CDR2 FQNNGV. This CDR3 contains 16 residues. Unmatched junction bases numbered 10, after V lost 5 bases and J lost 3 bases. The CDR3 region has the DNA TGTGCCAGCAGCCCCGTGAGTGAGCGGGGCTACAATGAGCAGTTCTTC. Translation gives CASSPVSERGYNEQFF.

This chain joins TRBV4-3 and TRBJ2-1; tentative D call: TRBD2 (5 bases). The V gene lost 0 bases and the J gene lost 9 bases, with 12 bases spanning the gap. Germline assignment: CDR1 LGHNA and CDR2 YSLEER. The length of the CDR3 is 14 residues. The CDR3 loop reads CASSQEGSRGEQFF. For the CDR3, the DNA is TGCGCCAGCAGCCAAGAAGGTTCACGGGGTGAGCAGTTCTTC.

The rearrangement links TRBV11-2 to TRBJ1-2; the D is unclear. Trimming shortened V by 0 bases and J by 2 bases, and 7 bases separated the two germline ends. The CDR3 is 14 amino acids. The germline V gene encodes CDR1 SGHAT and CDR2 FQNNGV. The DNA of the CDR3 is TGTGCCAGCAGCTTAGACGGTTCGAACTATGGCTACACCTTC. It yields the protein CASSLDGSNYGYTF.

The chain employs TRBV9 and TRBJ2-1, with D uncertain. Trimming shortened V by 4 bases and J by 4 bases, and 6 bases separated the two germline ends. This CDR3 is 12 amino acids long. Per germline, CDR1 SGDLS and CDR2 YYNGEE. In DNA form, the CDR3 reads TGTGCCAGCAGCCCCTCGTACAATGAGCAGTTCTTC. Protein product: CASSPSYNEQFF.